This TCR beta chain comes out of a study of blood T cell repertoires in COVID-19. Libraries were prepared by immunoSEQ multiplex PCR; TCRdb keeps only in-frame clonotypes and omits some of them. The data show roughly 300,000 clones, more than 85% seen once. Between the trimmed V and J ends, which lost 5 bases and 2 bases, there was a span of 7 bases. Germline V gene sequence: CDR1 MDHEN, CDR2 SYDVKM. The length of the CDR3 is 13 residues. The TCR sequence derives from a woman in her 30s who had recovered from COVID-19. The sample taken for sequencing was PBMCs or T cells enriched from blood (not recorded which). This chain links TRBV28 with TRBJ1-5; no reliable D call. This CDR3 reads CASSIGGNQPQHF. CDR3 in DNA: TGTGCCAGCAGTATCGGAGGCAATCAGCCCCAGCATTTT. The variable domain in full, with the rest retrieved from reference TRBV28 and TRBJ1-5, is DVKVTQSSRYLVKRTGEKVFLECVQDMDHENMFWYRQDPGLGLRLIYFSYDVKMKEKGDIPEGYSVSREKKERFSLILESASTNQTSMYLCASSIGGNQPQHFGDGTRLSIL.